The rows below give T cell receptor beta chains drawn from one sample of a study of T cell responses to AZD1222 COVID-19 vaccine. Profiling relied on immunoSEQ multiplex PCR, and the TCRdb table lists in-frame clones only, not all of them. The table shows over 150,000 clones, with around nine tenths occurring only once. The sample consisted of peripheral blood, taken on day 0 of AZD1222 vaccination. The receptors here all came from an adult in good health. CDR3s include the opening cysteine and the closing phenylalanine or tryptophan. Some rows have no size entry. The others give once, few or many, or a class for an expanded clone.

j_call clone_size v_call cdr3_aa
TRBJ2-4 once TRBV5-1 CASSLTSLNVAKNIQYF
TRBJ1-4 NA TRBV27 CASRGLHEKLFF
TRBJ2-1 NA TRBV29-1 CSVTGYNEQFF
TRBJ2-1 NA TRBV18 CASSRDRSYNEQFF
TRBJ1-2 NA TRBV30 CAWRETGNYGYTF
TRBJ2-7 once TRBV25-1 CASNSPGQGTYEQYF
TRBJ2-1 NA TRBV5-6 CASSQQGTSYNEQFF
TRBJ1-6 once TRBV9 CASSATGKYNSPLHF
TRBJ2-5 NA TRBV19 CASSIEASGGQETQYF
TRBJ2-1 NA TRBV4-3 CASSQDTASGRSEQFF
TRBJ2-7 NA TRBV6-2/TRBV6-3 CASSHGTTYEQYF
TRBJ1-6 few TRBV6-2/TRBV6-3 CASSLGSNSPLHF
TRBJ1-5 NA TRBV24-1 CATSDPGQPQQPQHF
TRBJ1-2 NA TRBV6-5 CASSFPGAGGYGYTF
TRBJ2-3 NA TRBV21-1 CASSKSRPPGQARTDTQYF
TRBJ2-7 NA TRBV5-1 CASSPSQSGNNPWEQYF
TRBJ2-1 NA TRBV14 CASSQGTSGGVSSYNEQFF
TRBJ1-6 NA TRBV5-1 CASSSEGSYNSPLHF
TRBJ1-2 once TRBV4-1 CASSPGGQGASYGYTF
TRBJ1-2 NA TRBV19 CASTPRGRDYGYTF
TRBJ1-1 few TRBV4-3 CASSQVGGMTEAFF
TRBJ1-1 NA TRBV4-1 CASSHLGVGDTEAFF
TRBJ1-3 NA TRBV27 CASRGGVDTIYF
TRBJ2-7 NA TRBV2 CASSGRDTGYEQYF
TRBJ1-2 NA TRBV5-5 CASSWGSRDYGYTF
TRBJ1-1 NA TRBV10-3 CAISESGGASTEAFF
TRBJ2-2 NA TRBV27 CASSLSRDRGLRRAGELFF
TRBJ2-1 once TRBV12-3/TRBV12-4 CASSFRAEQFF
TRBJ1-1 NA TRBV3-1/TRBV3-2 CASSPMGTANTEAFF
TRBJ1-2 NA TRBV5-1 CASSLDGQGGYGYTF
TRBJ2-7 NA TRBV16 CASSQNSGTGLYEQYF
TRBJ2-7 once TRBV6-1 CASSGVGGARSYEQYF
TRBJ1-1 NA TRBV7-9 CASSLVGRDTEAFF
TRBJ1-2 NA TRBV6-5 CASKPPGDPNYGYTF
TRBJ2-5 NA TRBV10-3 CAISESRTGLGLKETQYF
TRBJ2-1 NA TRBV9 CASSVASPTYNEQFF
TRBJ1-1 NA TRBV2 CASTEDLAKF
TRBJ1-2 NA TRBV11-2 CASSSRTGGLGTTGGYTF
TRBJ2-2 once TRBV5-1 CASRGTPTNTGELFF
TRBJ1-1 NA TRBV29-1 CSVKGTEAFF
TRBJ1-2 NA TRBV12-3/TRBV12-4 CASTSDRGYGYTF
TRBJ2-4 NA TRBV7-2 CASSLAAGAGKNIQYF
TRBJ1-4 NA TRBV24-1 CATSAVAGGREKLFF
TRBJ1-1 once TRBV10-3 CATNLVIGDTEAFF
TRBJ2-7 NA TRBV19 CASSIRQDYYEQYF
TRBJ1-5 NA TRBV6-5 CASSPTRDQPQHF
TRBJ1-1 NA TRBV29-1 CSVDSGRLENTEAFF
TRBJ1-2 NA TRBV5-1 CASSFWGGDGYTF
TRBJ2-2 NA TRBV7-3 CASSRNRDYANTGELFF
TRBJ1-1 few TRBV9 CASSENMNTEAFF